This T cell receptor beta chain was sequenced during a study of tissue T cells after allogeneic stem cell transplantation. Notes on the study in general: Shared clones across patients were few; motif clustering revealed tissue-specific shared signatures. Tissue-detected TCR repertoire was only partly captured by blood and spleen T cells. Within patients, tissue anatomy strongly shaped TCR repertoire composition.

Worth noting for this clone: As yet, its antigen is unknown. The gene names given are mouse names.

Using immunoSEQ multiplex PCR, the repertoire was profiled, and TCRdb retains in-frame clones only, with some absent. The sample holds roughly 50,000 clones, around 72% seen once. The sample comprised sorted cells pooled from one or two spleens. The receptor was isolated from a pool of C57BL/6 mice in good health.

The CDR3 here is CASSLEGQNSDYTF. The CDR3 DNA, read in part, is TGTGCCAGCAGTCTGGAGGGACAAAACTCCGACTACACC. The J gene is TRBJ1-2, the V gene TRBV24, with D tentatively TRBD1 (6 bases). The read ends 1 residue early relative to the CDR3; the germline J gene fills the gap. The V gene's germline CDR1 is KGHTA and CDR2 FRNEEI. The V end lost 2 bases, the J end lost 1 base, and 8 bases lay between the germline ends. This CDR3 spans 14 amino acids.